This T cell receptor (beta chain) was profiled in a study of blood T cell repertoires in COVID-19. About the study: Samples taken during acute and convalescent COVID-19 were collected in the United States, Italy and Spain. The cDNA or gDNA used as material had been derived from T cells, B-cell-depleted T cells, or PBMCs.

Authors' processing steps: Counts of nucleated cells, estimated from reference gene primer amplification, were obtained. Profiled with immunoSEQ multiplex PCR; TCRdb holds only in-frame clones, not every one. V, J and clone size are taken as reported in that table, and D and trimming were inferred from the DNA itself. The data show approximately 70,000 clones, about nine tenths seen once. Germline trimming cut 7 bases from V and 1 base from J; bases unmatched to any gene: 11. Germline assignment: CDR1 SQVTM and CDR2 ANQGSEA. The CDR3 totals 17 residues. The chain is built from TRBV29-1 and TRBJ2-3; 13 bases are a match to TRBD2. This sequence was found in a human donor with active COVID-19. The donor label of this sample is uncertain. The sequencing sample was made of peripheral blood. CDR3 residues: CSGDGLAGEGGTDTQYF. The DNA of the CDR3 is TGCAGCGGTGACGGACTAGCGGGAGAGGGGGGCACAGATACGCAGTATTTT.